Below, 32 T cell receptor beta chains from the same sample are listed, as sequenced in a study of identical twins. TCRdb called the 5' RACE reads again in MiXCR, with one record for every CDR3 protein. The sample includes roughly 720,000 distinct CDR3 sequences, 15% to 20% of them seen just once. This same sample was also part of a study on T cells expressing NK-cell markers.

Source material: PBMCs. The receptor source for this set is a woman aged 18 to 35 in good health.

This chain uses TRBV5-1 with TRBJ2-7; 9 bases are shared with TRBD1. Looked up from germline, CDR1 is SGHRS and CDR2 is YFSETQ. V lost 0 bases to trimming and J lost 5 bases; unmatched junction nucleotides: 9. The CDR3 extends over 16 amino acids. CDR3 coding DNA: TGCGCCAGCAGCTTGGGCGATACAGGGGGCTACAACGAGCAGTACTTC. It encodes CASSLGDTGGYNEQYF.

The CDR3 spells CASRHGGTTGELFF. CDR3 in DNA: TGCGCCAGCAGGCACGGGGGAACGACCGGGGAGCTGTTTTTT. The chain combines TRBV5-1 with TRBJ2-2; D is possibly TRBD2 (6 bases). With 5 bases removed from V and 5 bases from J, the gap between germline ends came to 13 bases. Per the germline V gene, CDR1 is SGHRS and CDR2 is YFSETQ. The CDR3 consists of 14 residues.

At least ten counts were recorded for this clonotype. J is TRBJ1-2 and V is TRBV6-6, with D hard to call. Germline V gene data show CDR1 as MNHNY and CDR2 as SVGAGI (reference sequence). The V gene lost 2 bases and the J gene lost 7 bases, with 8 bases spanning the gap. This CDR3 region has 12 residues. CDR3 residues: CASSYAEGGYTF. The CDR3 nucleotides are TGTGCCAGCAGTTACGCAGAGGGTGGCTACACCTTC.

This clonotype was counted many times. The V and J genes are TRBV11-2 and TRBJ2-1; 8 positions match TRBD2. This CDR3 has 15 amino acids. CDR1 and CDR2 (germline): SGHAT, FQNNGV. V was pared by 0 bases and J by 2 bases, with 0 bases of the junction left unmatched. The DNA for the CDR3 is TGTGCCAGCAGCTTAGATAGCGGGACCTACAATGAGCAGTTCTTC. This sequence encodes CASSLDSGTYNEQFF.

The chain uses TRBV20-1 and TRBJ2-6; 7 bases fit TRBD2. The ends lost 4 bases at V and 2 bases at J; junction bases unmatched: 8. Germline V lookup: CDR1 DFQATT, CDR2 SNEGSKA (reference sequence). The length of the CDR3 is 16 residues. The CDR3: CSANLREGAGANVLTF. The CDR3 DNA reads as TGCAGTGCTAATCTTAGGGAGGGCGCTGGGGCCAACGTCCTGACTTTC.

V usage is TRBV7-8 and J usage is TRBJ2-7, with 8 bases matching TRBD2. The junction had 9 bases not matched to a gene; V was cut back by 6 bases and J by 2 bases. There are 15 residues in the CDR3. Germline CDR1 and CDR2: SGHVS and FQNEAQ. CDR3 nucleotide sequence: TGTGCCAGCAGACTGCTAGCGGGCGCTACCTACGAGCAGTACTTC. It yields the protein CASRLLAGATYEQYF.

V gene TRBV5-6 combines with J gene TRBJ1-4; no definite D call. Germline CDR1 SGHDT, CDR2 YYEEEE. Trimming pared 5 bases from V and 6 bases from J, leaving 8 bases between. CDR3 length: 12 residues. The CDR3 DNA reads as TGTGCCAGCAGGGCGAAGGATGAAAAACTGTTTTTT. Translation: CASRAKDEKLFF. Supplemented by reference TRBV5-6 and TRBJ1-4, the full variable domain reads DAGVTQSPTHLIKTRGQQVTLRCSPKSGHDTVSWYQQALGQGPQFIFQYYEEEERQRGNFPDRFSGHQFPNYSSELNVNALLLGDSALYLCASRAKDEKLFFGSGTQLSVL.

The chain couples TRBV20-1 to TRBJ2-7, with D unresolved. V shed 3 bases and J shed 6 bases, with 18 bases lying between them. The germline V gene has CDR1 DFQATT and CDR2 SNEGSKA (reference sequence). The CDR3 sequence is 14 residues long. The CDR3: CSASPGPYPGEQYF. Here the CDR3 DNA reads TGCAGTGCTAGCCCAGGCCCATACCCGGGCGAGCAGTACTTC.

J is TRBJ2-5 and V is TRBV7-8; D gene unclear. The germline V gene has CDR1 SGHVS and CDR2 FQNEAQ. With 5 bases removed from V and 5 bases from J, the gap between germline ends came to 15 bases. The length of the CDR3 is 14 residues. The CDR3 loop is CASSPGRSRETQYF. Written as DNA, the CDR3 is TGTGCCAGCAGCCCAGGACGAAGTCGGGAGACCCAGTACTTC.

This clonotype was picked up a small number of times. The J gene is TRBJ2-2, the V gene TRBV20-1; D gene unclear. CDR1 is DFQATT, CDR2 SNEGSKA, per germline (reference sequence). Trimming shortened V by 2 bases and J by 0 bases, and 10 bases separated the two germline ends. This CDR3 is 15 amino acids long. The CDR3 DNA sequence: TGCAGTGCTAGATCTCCACAGTCGAACACCGGGGAGCTGTTTTTT. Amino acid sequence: CSARSPQSNTGELFF.

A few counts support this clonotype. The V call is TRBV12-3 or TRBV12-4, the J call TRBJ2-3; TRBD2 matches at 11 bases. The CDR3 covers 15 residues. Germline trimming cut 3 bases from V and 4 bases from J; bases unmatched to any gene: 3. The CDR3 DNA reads TGTGCCAGCAGTTTGGTTAGCGGGGGGGCAGATACGCAGTATTTT. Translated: CASSLVSGGADTQYF.

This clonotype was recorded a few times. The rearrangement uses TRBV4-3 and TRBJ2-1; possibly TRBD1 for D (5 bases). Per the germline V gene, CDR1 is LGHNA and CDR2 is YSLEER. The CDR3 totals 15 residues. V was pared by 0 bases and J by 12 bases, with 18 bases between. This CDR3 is CASSQDSLMWQGQFF. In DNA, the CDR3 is TGCGCCAGCAGCCAAGATTCCCTCATGTGGCAGGGGCAGTTCTTC.

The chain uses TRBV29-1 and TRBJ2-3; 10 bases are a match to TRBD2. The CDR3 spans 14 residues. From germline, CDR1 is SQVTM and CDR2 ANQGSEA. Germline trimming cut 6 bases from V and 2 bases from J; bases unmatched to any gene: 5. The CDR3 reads CSVIAGGLTDTQYF. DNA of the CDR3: TGCAGCGTCATAGCGGGGGGACTCACAGATACGCAGTATTTT.

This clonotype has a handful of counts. Written as DNA, the CDR3 is TGCAGTGCACCGCTTTGGACTGAGAAGACCCAGTACTTC. Translating it yields CSAPLWTEKTQYF. This chain links TRBV20-1 with TRBJ2-5; D possibly corresponds to TRBD2 (5 bases). Per germline, CDR1 DFQATT and CDR2 SNEGSKA (reference sequence). The CDR3 contains 13 residues. V was trimmed by 6 bases and J by 6 bases, leaving 17 bases between them.

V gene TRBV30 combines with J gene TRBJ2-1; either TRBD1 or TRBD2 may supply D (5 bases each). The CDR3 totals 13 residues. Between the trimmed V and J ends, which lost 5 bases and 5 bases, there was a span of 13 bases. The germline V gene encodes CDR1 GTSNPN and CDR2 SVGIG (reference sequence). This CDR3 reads CAWGTERHNEQFF. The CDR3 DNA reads TGTGCCTGGGGGACGGAACGACACAATGAGCAGTTCTTC.

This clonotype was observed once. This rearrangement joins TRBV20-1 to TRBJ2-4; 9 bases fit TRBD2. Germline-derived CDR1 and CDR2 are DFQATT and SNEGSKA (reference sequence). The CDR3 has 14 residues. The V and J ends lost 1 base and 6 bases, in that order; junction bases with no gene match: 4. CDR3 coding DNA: TGCAGTGCTAGAGGACTAGCGGAGAGAAACATTCAGTACTTC. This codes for CSARGLAERNIQYF.

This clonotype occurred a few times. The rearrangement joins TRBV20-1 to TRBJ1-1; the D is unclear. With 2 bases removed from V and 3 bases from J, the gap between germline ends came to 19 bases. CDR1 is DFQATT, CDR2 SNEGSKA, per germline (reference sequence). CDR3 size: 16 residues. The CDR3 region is CSARPSLSGWDTEAFF. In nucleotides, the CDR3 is TGCAGTGCTAGACCTAGTCTTTCTGGTTGGGACACTGAAGCTTTCTTT.

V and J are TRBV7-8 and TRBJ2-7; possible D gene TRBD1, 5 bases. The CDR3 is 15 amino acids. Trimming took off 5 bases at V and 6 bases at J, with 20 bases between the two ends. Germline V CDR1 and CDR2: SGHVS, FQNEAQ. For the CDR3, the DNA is TGTGCCAGCAGCAAGATATTACTAACAGGAGCCGAGCAGTACTTC. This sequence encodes CASSKILLTGAEQYF.

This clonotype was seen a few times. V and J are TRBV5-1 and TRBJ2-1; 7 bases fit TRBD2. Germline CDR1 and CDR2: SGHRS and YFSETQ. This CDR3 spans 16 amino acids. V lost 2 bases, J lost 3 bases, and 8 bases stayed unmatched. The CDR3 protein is CASSFPGGGIYNEQFF. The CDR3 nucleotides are TGCGCCAGCAGCTTCCCTGGCGGGGGAATCTACAATGAGCAGTTCTTC.

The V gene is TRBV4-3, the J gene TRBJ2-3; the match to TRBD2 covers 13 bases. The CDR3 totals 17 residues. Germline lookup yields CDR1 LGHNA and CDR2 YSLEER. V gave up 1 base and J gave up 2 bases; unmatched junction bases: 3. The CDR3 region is CASSQGTSGSFTDTQYF. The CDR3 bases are TGCGCCAGCAGCCAAGGGACTAGCGGGAGTTTCACAGATACGCAGTATTTT.

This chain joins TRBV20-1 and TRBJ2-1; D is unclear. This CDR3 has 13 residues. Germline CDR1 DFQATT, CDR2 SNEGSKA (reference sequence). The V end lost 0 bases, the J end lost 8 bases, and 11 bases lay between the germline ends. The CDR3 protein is CSARDGSRHEQFF. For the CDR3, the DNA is TGCAGTGCTAGAGATGGGTCGCGCCATGAGCAGTTCTTC.

CDR3 sequence reads: CASSRWGGVNTEAFF. The DNA of the CDR3 is TGTGCCAGCAGCCGCTGGGGGGGCGTAAACACTGAAGCTTTCTTT. The chain recombines TRBV7-8 with TRBJ1-1; a possible D gene is TRBD1 (6 bases). CDR1 and CDR2 (germline): SGHVS, FQNEAQ. The CDR3 consists of 15 residues. V was pared by 5 bases and J by 2 bases, with 15 bases between.

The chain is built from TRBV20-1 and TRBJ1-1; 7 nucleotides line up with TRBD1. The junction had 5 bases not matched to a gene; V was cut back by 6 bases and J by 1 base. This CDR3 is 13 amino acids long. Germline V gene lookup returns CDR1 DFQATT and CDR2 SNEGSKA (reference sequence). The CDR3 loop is CSAERGQNTEAFF. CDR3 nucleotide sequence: TGCAGTGCCGAAAGGGGGCAGAACACTGAAGCTTTCTTT.

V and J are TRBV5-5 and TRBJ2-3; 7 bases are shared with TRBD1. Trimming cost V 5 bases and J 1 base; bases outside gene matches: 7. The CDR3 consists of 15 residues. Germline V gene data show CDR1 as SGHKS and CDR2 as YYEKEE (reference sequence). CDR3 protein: CASRTGVLGTDTQYF. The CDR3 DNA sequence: TGTGCCAGCAGAACAGGGGTCTTGGGCACAGATACGCAGTATTTT.

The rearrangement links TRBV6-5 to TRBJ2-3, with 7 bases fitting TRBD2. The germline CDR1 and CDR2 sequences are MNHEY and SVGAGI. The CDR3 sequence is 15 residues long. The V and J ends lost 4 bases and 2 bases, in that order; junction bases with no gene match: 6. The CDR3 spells CASSWGGTNTDTQYF. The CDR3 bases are TGTGCCAGCAGTTGGGGAGGGACCAACACAGATACGCAGTATTTT.

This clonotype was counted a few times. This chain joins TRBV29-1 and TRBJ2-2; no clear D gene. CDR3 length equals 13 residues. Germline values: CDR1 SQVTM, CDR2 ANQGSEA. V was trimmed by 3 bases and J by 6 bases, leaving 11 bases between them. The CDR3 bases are TGCAGCGTTGACTCGCTTTTCTCCGGGGAGCTGTTTTTT. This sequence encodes CSVDSLFSGELFF.

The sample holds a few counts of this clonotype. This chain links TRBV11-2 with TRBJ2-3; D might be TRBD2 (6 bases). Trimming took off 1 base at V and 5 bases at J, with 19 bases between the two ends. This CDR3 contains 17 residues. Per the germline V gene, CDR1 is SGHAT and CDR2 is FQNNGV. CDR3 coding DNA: TGTGCCAGCAGCTTAGTCAAAGCGGGCGGGCTCGTAGATACGCAGTATTTT. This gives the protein CASSLVKAGGLVDTQYF.

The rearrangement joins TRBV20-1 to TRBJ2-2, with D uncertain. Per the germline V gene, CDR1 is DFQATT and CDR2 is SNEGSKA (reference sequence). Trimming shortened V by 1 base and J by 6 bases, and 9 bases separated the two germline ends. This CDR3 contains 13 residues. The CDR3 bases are TGCAGTGCTAGAGTATCCGTTTCCGGGGAGCTGTTTTTT. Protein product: CSARVSVSGELFF.

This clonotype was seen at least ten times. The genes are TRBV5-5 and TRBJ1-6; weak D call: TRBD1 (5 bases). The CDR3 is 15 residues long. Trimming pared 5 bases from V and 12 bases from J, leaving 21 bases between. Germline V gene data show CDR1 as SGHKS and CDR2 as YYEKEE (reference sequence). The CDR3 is CASSLYTGGNGPLHF. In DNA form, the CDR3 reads TGTGCCAGCAGTTTGTATACCGGGGGAAACGGACCCCTCCACTTT.

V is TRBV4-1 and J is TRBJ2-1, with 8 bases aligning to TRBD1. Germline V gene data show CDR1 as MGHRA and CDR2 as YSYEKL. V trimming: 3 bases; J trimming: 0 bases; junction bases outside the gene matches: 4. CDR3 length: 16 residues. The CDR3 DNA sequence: TGCGCCAGCAGCCACCCCGGACAGGGCTCCTACAATGAGCAGTTCTTC. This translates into CASSHPGQGSYNEQFF.

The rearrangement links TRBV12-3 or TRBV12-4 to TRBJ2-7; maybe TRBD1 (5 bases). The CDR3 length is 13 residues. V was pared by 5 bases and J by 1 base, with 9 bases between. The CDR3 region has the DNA TGTGCCAGCAGTACAGGTCCTTCCTACGAGCAGTACTTC. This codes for CASSTGPSYEQYF.

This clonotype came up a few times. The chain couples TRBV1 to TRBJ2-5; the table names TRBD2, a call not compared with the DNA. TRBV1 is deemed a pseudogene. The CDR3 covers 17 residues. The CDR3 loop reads CTSSQAEKRGGQETQYF. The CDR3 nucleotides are TGCACCAGCAGCCAAGCAGAAAAGCGGGGGGGCCAAGAGACCCAGTACTTC.